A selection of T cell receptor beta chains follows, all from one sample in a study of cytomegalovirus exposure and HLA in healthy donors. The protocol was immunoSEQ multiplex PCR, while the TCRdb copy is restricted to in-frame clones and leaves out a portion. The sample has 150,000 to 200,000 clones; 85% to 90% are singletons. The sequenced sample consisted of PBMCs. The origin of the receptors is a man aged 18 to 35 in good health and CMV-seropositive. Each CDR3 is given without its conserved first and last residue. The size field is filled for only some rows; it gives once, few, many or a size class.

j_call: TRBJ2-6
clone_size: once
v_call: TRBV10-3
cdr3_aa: ATRDRSGANVLT

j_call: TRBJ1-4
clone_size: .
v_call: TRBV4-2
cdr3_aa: ASSQDFRGLGKLF

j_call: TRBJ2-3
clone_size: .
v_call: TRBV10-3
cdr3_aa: AIGLAGGRGTDTQY

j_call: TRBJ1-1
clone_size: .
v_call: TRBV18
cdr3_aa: ASSPPSENTEAF

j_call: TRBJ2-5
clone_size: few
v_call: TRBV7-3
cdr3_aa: ASSSDRGETQY

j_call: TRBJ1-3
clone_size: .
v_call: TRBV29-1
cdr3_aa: SVRQGGNTIY

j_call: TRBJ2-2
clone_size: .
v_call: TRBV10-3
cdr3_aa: AISDRDTGELF

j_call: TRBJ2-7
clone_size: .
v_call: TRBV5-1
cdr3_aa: ASSLSGTAIPYEQY

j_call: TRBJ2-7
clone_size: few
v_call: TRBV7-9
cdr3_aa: ASSDGTSGAYEQY

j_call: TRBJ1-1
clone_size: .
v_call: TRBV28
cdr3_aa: ASSQGTEAF

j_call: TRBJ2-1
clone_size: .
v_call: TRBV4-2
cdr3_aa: ASSQIPGTTTSYNEQF

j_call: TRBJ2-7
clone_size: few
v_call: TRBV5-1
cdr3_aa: ASSRGVAASYEQY

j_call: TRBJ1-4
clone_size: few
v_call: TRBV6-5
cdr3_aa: ASSYSRDRGEKLF

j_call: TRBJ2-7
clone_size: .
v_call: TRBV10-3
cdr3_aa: AISRDRYYEQY

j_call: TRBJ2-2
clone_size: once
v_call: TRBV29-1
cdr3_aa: SAALTGHTGELF

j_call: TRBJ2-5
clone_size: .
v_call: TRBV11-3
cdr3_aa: ASSLDQGTQY

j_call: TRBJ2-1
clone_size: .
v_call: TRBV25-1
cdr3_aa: ASSAFDNNEQF

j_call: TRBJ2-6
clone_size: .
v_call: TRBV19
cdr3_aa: ASIPGQGASGANVLT

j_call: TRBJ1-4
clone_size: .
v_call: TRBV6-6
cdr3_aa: ASSSLGGDEKLF

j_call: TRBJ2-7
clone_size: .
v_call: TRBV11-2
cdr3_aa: ASSLVSGRSYEQY

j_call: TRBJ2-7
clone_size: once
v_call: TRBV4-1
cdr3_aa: ASRPLADSSYEQY

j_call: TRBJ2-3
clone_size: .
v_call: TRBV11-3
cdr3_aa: ASTREVTDTQY

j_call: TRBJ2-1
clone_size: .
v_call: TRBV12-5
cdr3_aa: ASGLPTGTYNEQF

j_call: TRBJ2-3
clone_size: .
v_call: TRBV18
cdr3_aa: ASSTSGRWADTQY

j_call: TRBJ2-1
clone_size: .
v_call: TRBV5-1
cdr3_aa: ASSLRNREYNEQF

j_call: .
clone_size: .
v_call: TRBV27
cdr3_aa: ASSPGETYEQY

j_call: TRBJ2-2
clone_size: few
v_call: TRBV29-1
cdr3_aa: SARQGRGSTGELF

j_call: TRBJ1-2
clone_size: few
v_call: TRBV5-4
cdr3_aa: ASSLDLFNYGYT

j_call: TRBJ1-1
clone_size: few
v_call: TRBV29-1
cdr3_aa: SVGDRGEAF

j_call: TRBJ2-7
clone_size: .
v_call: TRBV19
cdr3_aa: ASKDIYSYEQY

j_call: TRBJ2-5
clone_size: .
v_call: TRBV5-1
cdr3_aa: ASSTQREQETQY

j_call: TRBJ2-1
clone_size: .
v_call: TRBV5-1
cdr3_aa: ASSPGPTVQGNEQF

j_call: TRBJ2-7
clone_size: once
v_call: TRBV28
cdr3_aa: ASSSPGLAGRYEQY

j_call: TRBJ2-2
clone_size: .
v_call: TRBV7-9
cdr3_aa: ASSLLTGQGTGELF

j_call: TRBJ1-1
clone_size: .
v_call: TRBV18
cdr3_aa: ASSPRQRNTEAF

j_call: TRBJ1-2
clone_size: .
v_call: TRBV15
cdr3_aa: ATSRDRDGGYT

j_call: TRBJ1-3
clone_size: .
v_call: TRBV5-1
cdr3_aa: ASSLGGQNTGNTIY

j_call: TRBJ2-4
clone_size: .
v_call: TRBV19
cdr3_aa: ASSTGLAGAKNIQY

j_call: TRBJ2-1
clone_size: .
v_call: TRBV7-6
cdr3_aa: ASSLGFRGRGNEQF

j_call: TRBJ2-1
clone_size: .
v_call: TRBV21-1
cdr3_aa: ASKARVGYNEQF

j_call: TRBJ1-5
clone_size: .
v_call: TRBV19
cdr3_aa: ASSLGDRSNQPQH

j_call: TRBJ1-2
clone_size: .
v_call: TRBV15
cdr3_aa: ATSWTAKWNYGYT

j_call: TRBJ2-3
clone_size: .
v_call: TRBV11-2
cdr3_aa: ASSLVRLAGGTDTQY

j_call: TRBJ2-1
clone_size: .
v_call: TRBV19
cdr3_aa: ATRSPASGANEQF

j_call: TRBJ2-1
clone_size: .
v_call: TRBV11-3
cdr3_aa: ASSQRDYYNEQF

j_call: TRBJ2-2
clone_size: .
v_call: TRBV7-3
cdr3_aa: ASSKQGAGELF

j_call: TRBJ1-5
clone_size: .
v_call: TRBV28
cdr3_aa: ASSIIDQPQH

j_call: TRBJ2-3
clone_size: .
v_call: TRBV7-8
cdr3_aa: ASSPKSIPGDTQY

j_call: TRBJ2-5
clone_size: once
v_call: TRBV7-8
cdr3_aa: ASSLEGLGGQGY

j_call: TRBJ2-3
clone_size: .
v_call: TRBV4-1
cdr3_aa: ASSQDLRGTDTQY

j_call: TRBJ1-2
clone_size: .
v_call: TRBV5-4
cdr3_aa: ASSKGASFGYT